This T cell receptor (beta chain) is from a study of blood T cell repertoires in COVID-19. Looking at the study overall: Specimens from acute and convalescent COVID-19 originated in the United States, Italy and Spain. T cells, B-cell-depleted T cells, or PBMCs supplied cDNA or gDNA.

Trimming removed 4 bases from V and 7 bases from J, with 18 bases in between. The CDR3 has 16 amino acids. Looked up from germline, CDR1 is SGHKS and CDR2 is YYEKEE (reference sequence). In the source study's methods: Reference gene primer amplification gave estimated nucleated cell counts. TCRdb's copy holds only in-frame clones and misses some; the assay was immunoSEQ multiplex PCR. V and J calls plus clone size are reproduced from that table; the DNA served to infer D and trimming. The sample shows about 94,000 clones, around 87% of them seen only once. The specimen was peripheral blood. This clonotype was obtained from a human donor with acute or convalescent COVID-19. The donor label of this sample is uncertain. The chain is built from TRBV5-5 and TRBJ1-6; D is perhaps TRBD1 (5 bases). CDR3 sequence: CASSIDPQGANSPLHF. CDR3 in DNA: TGTGCCAGCAGCATCGACCCTCAAGGGGCAAATTCACCCCTCCACTTT.